Listed here are 29 T cell receptor beta chains from one sample, sequenced in a study of T cell repertoires in cytomegalovirus infection (dated by TCRdb to about 2019). Reads for this sample came from an Illumina HiSeq 1500. The public reads were reprocessed in TCRdb via fastp at Q25 and MiXCR, keeping in-frame beta chains. For every CDR3 protein sequence, its rows merge into one entry that carries the most common genes and DNA. The sample table lists about 300,000 distinct CDR3 sequences, around 9.6% of them with a count of one. The top ten constitute around 2.5% of the sample. The material sequenced was PBMCs. These receptors all come from a human donor in good health (CMV status not recorded). Some clones in this sample may be carry-over from other donors' samples.

The chain uses TRBV29-1 and TRBJ1-2; possibly TRBD1 for D (5 bases). V was clipped by 7 bases and J by 5 bases, with 29 bases between them. The CDR3 is made up of 17 amino acids. Germline V gives CDR1 SQVTM, CDR2 ANQGSEA. CDR3 in amino acids: CSALYRDPDAKSYGYTF. The CDR3 coding sequence is TGCAGCGCGCTCTACCGGGACCCCGACGCGAAATCTTATGGCTACACCTTC.

Only a few counts were recorded for this clonotype. This chain links TRBV29-1 with TRBJ2-1, with D perhaps given as TRBD1 or TRBD2 (5 bases each). Between the trimmed V and J ends, which lost 8 bases and 6 bases, there was a span of 17 bases. CDR1 and CDR2 from the germline V gene are SQVTM and ANQGSEA. The length of the CDR3 is 13 residues. The CDR3 region is CSTADPGSNEQFF. The CDR3 DNA sequence: TGCAGCACTGCCGATCCAGGGAGCAATGAGCAGTTCTTC.

This clonotype has a count of ten or more. V is TRBV6-2 or TRBV6-3 and J is TRBJ1-6; possible D gene TRBD1, 6 bases. Trimming shortened V by 6 bases and J by 6 bases, and 18 bases separated the two germline ends. The CDR3 loop spans 16 amino acids. The germline V gene encodes CDR1 MNHEY and CDR2 SVGEGT. The CDR3 reads CASRADMGAINSPLHF. As DNA, the CDR3 is TGTGCCAGCAGAGCCGACATGGGGGCTATTAATTCACCCCTCCACTTT.

This clonotype was seen ten or more times. V gene TRBV2 combines with J gene TRBJ2-7, with D perhaps TRBD1 (5 bases). Germline V lookup: CDR1 SNHLY, CDR2 FYNNEI. There are 14 residues in the CDR3. Trimming took 10 bases from V and 2 from J, leaving 18 bases between them. The CDR3 DNA sequence: TGTGCCACTTCACCTACCACAGGCCCCTACGAGCAGTACGTC. Encoded protein: CATSPTTGPYEQYV.

The V call is TRBV19, the J call TRBJ1-1; D might be TRBD1 (5 bases). Looked up from germline, CDR1 is LNHDA and CDR2 is SQIVND (reference sequence). The CDR3 extends over 16 amino acids. The germline V and J ends were trimmed by 5 bases and 4 bases, with 20 bases remaining between them. In DNA form, the CDR3 reads TGTGCCAGTAGTTCCTGGAACGGGGACCGTAGCACTGAAGCTTTCTTT. Amino acid sequence: CASSSWNGDRSTEAFF. Together with reference TRBV19 and TRBJ1-1, the CDR3 gives the full variable domain: DGGITQSPKYLFRKEGQNVTLSCEQNLNHDAMYWYRQDPGQGLRLIYYSQIVNDFQKGDIAEGYSVSREKKESFPLTVTSAQKNPTAFYLCASSSWNGDRSTEAFFGQGTRLTVV.

This clonotype was observed many times. The chain carries TRBV6-2 or TRBV6-3 and TRBJ1-5, with TRBD1 identical over 9 bases. The ends lost 3 bases at V and 7 bases at J; junction bases unmatched: 4. This CDR3 contains 14 residues. Germline V gives CDR1 MNHEY, CDR2 SVGEGT. CDR3: CASSYTGGGQPQHF. Written as DNA, the CDR3 is TGTGCCAGCAGTTATACAGGGGGCGGGCAGCCCCAGCATTTT.

This clonotype has ten or more counts. The V gene is TRBV28, the J gene TRBJ1-1; no clear D. There are 12 residues in the CDR3. CDR1 and CDR2 from the germline V gene are MDHEN and SYDVKM. With 6 bases removed from V and 9 bases from J, the gap between germline ends came to 14 bases. CDR3 sequence (DNA): TGTGCCAGCAGCCCCCCCCAACCAAAAGCTTTCTTT. This translates into CASSPPQPKAFF.

This clonotype was seen repeatedly, ten times or more. The genes are TRBV12-3 or TRBV12-4 and TRBJ1-1; 9 nucleotides match TRBD1. After removal of 7 bases from V and 1 base from J, the junction contained 4 bases not matched to a gene. This CDR3 contains 14 residues. In nucleotides, the CDR3 is TGTGCCAGCACCTTACAGGGGGCGAACACTGAAGCTTTCTTT. Protein product: CASTLQGANTEAFF.

This clonotype came up many times. This chain connects TRBV29-1 to TRBJ2-3; 15 nucleotides match TRBD2. Looked up from germline, CDR1 is SQVTM and CDR2 is ANQGSEA. The CDR3 length is 15 residues. Trimming cost V 7 bases and J 5 bases; bases outside gene matches: 7. CDR3 sequence: CSAGLAGGVGDTQYF. The DNA for the CDR3 is TGCAGCGCTGGACTAGCGGGGGGGGTGGGAGATACGCAGTATTTT.

This clonotype was seen ten or more times. The chain joins TRBV19 to TRBJ1-5; no reliable D call. The CDR3 totals 14 residues. Trimming cost V 5 bases and J 5 bases, with 13 bases left between them. CDR1 is LNHDA and CDR2 is SQIVND in the germline V gene (reference sequence). DNA of the CDR3: TGTGCCAGTAGTCTCTTCGGGCGGGATCAGCCCCAGCATTTT. Translating it yields CASSLFGRDQPQHF.

There are many counts of this clonotype. J is TRBJ2-2 and V is TRBV7-2; D unresolved. Germline V CDR1 and CDR2: SGHTA, FQGNSA. Between the trimmed V and J ends, which lost 5 bases and 4 bases, there was a span of 20 bases. The CDR3 extends over 17 amino acids. This chain's CDR3 is CASSAETSWRVTGELFF. The CDR3 DNA is TGTGCCAGCAGCGCCGAGACCTCCTGGCGAGTCACCGGGGAGCTGTTTTTT.

In its sample, this clonotype was seen many times. The chain is built from TRBV25-1 and TRBJ1-2; 7 positions match TRBD1. The V gene's germline CDR1 is MGHDK and CDR2 SYGVNS. The V segment lost 6 bases and the J segment 5 bases; nucleotides outside the gene matches: 6. The CDR3 consists of 13 residues. The CDR3 sequence is CASSAGTAYGYTF. The CDR3 region has the DNA TGTGCCAGCAGCGCCGGGACAGCATATGGCTACACCTTC.

There are many counts of this clonotype. The gene calls are TRBV7-8 and TRBJ1-2; D gene unclear. With 3 bases removed from V and 4 bases from J, the gap between germline ends came to 12 bases. The CDR3 extends over 14 amino acids. In germline, CDR1 is SGHVS, CDR2 FQNEAQ. The CDR3 is CASSLEVNIYGYTF. The CDR3 DNA sequence: TGTGCCAGCAGCTTGGAGGTTAATATCTATGGCTACACCTTC.

This clonotype occurred many times. The CDR3 DNA sequence: TGTGCCAGCAGCTTGACGGGGGGAGGAGGAGATACGCAGTATTTT. It encodes CASSLTGGGGDTQYF. The V call is TRBV7-2, the J call TRBJ2-3; 7 positions match TRBD2. CDR1 and CDR2 from the germline V gene are SGHTA and FQGNSA. V dropped 3 bases and J dropped 5; count of bases not matched to a gene: 8. The CDR3 runs to 15 residues.

The chain links TRBV25-1 to TRBJ2-5; D gene uncertain. The CDR3 is made up of 12 amino acids. Germline CDR1 reads MGHDK; CDR2 reads SYGVNS. Trimming took 8 bases from V and 7 from J, leaving 14 bases between them. The CDR3 DNA reads TGTGCCAGCTCGACGGTCGGCGGGACCCAGTACTTC. It encodes CASSTVGGTQYF.

This clonotype was counted at least ten times. The chain couples TRBV7-6 to TRBJ1-4, with D perhaps TRBD1 (6 bases). Trimming shortened V by 4 bases and J by 4 bases, and 28 bases separated the two germline ends. This CDR3 is built from 20 residues. Germline V gene data show CDR1 as SGHVS and CDR2 as FNYEAQ. Here the CDR3 reads CASSSRRTGILFGYNEKLFF. The CDR3, as DNA: TGTGCCAGCAGCTCCCGGAGAACAGGGATCTTATTCGGGTATAATGAAAAACTGTTTTTT.

In its sample, this clonotype was seen many times. This rearrangement joins TRBV2 to TRBJ1-6, with D possibly being TRBD1 (6 bases). The CDR3 has 15 residues. CDR1 is SNHLY and CDR2 is FYNNEI in the germline V gene. Trimming took off 4 bases at V and 9 bases at J, with 16 bases between the two ends. CDR3 nucleotides: TGTGCCAGCAGTGTTCGAGGACAGACGGGTTCACCCCTCCACTTT. This translates into CASSVRGQTGSPLHF.

About this clonotype: A much larger clone sits a single nucleotide away, making a read error possible. The chain carries TRBV28 and TRBJ2-7; 8 bases fit TRBD1. The ends lost 4 bases at V and 5 bases at J; junction bases unmatched: 7. Germline V gives CDR1 MDHEN, CDR2 SYDVKM. The CDR3 totals 14 residues. CDR3 region: CASSSGDRTHEQYV. The CDR3 nucleotides are TGTGCCAGCAGTTCCGGGGACAGGACTCACGAGCAGTACGTC.

This clonotype occurred many times. The chain has TRBV20-1 and TRBJ2-5, with D possibly TRBD2 on 6 matching bases. Deletions cut 0 bases from V and 7 bases from J, with 12 bases between. The CDR3 length is 13 residues. Germline loops: CDR1 DFQATT, CDR2 SNEGSKA (reference sequence). The CDR3 spells CSARDRRVATQYF. DNA of the CDR3: TGCAGTGCTAGAGATAGGAGGGTAGCGACCCAGTACTTC.

This clonotype was detected many times. This sequence joins TRBV11-2 and TRBJ2-5; no clear D. The ends were cut back, 5 bases at V and 1 base at J, with 2 bases in the middle. The CDR3 runs to 11 residues. Per the germline V gene, CDR1 is SGHAT and CDR2 is FQNNGV. The CDR3 reads CASSVQETQYF. CDR3 bases: TGTGCCAGCAGCGTCCAAGAGACCCAGTACTTC.

The table lists this clonotype with many counts. This sequence joins TRBV28 and TRBJ2-7; possibly TRBD2 for D (5 bases). There are 13 residues in the CDR3. Deletions cut 1 base from V and 6 bases from J, with 10 bases between. Germline V gene lookup returns CDR1 MDHEN and CDR2 SYDVKM. The CDR3 sequence: CASSLFGGVEQYF. The CDR3 bases are TGTGCCAGCAGTTTATTTGGAGGAGTCGAGCAGTACTTC. The whole variable domain, filled in from reference TRBV28 and TRBJ2-7, reads DVKVTQSSRYLVKRTGEKVFLECVQDMDHENMFWYRQDPGLGLRLIYFSYDVKMKEKGDIPEGYSVSREKKERFSLILESASTNQTSMYLCASSLFGGVEQYFGPGTRLTVT.

This clonotype was seen ten or more times. The chain has TRBV6-2 or TRBV6-3 and TRBJ2-7, with TRBD1 matching over 11 bases. Losses at the gene ends were 5 bases for V and 3 bases for J; bases not matched to a gene: 9. Per germline, CDR1 MNHEY and CDR2 SVGEGT. CDR3 length equals 16 residues. The CDR3 region is CASSKIGTGGHYEQYV. As DNA, the CDR3 is TGTGCCAGCAGTAAAATTGGGACAGGGGGTCACTACGAGCAGTACGTC.

This clonotype has a count of ten or more. The chain carries TRBV7-8 and TRBJ2-2; TRBD2 might be the D (5 bases). The CDR3 runs to 15 residues. Germline loops: CDR1 SGHVS, CDR2 FQNEAQ. Trimming removed 7 bases from V and 1 base from J, with 13 bases in between. The CDR3: CASTRTGENTGELFF. The CDR3 nucleotides read TGTGCCAGCACCCGGACCGGGGAGAACACCGGGGAGCTGTTTTTT.

This clonotype was found many times. The chain carries TRBV24-1 and TRBJ2-1, with D maybe TRBD1 (7 bases). Trimming left V 7 bases short and J 7 bases short, with 19 bases between. Germline V gene sequence: CDR1 KGHDR, CDR2 SFDVKD. The CDR3 sequence is 15 residues long. CDR3 in DNA: TGTGCCACCAGCGGGAAGGAGGGGGCGGTAAATGAGCAGTTCTTC. Translated, it gives CATSGKEGAVNEQFF.

Ten or more counts support this clonotype. The chain combines TRBV12-3 or TRBV12-4 with TRBJ2-1; D call uncertain. Trimming shortened V by 0 bases and J by 8 bases, and 5 bases separated the two germline ends. The CDR3 loop spans 12 amino acids. CDR3 loop: CASSLAAYEQFF. DNA of the CDR3: TGTGCCAGCAGTTTAGCCGCCTATGAGCAGTTCTTC.

The V and J genes are TRBV25-1 and TRBJ2-5; 13 positions match TRBD2. Per the germline V gene, CDR1 is MGHDK and CDR2 is SYGVNS. CDR3 size: 16 residues. V lost 7 bases to trimming and J lost 2 bases; unmatched junction nucleotides: 7. The DNA for the CDR3 is TGTGCCAGCAAGACTAGCGGGGGGAGTTGGCAAGAGACCCAGTACTTC. Its protein product is CASKTSGGSWQETQYF.

This clonotype was observed a handful of times. The V gene is TRBV2, the J gene TRBJ2-7; 8 bases align to TRBD1. Germline V CDR1 and CDR2: SNHLY, FYNNEI. V shed 5 bases, J shed 6 bases, and the junction held 3 bases outside the gene matches. The CDR3 sequence is 12 residues long. In DNA form, the CDR3 reads TGTGCCAGCAGTCAGACAGGGGTCGAGCAGTACTTC. As protein: CASSQTGVEQYF.

The chain couples TRBV5-5 to TRBJ2-2; 11 positions agree with TRBD1. The CDR3 has 16 residues. V shed 2 bases, J shed 6 bases, and the junction held 6 bases outside the gene matches. Germline V gene data show CDR1 as SGHKS and CDR2 as YYEKEE (reference sequence). Written as DNA, the CDR3 is TGTGCCAGCAGCTTCCAGGACAGGGGGCCTGCCGGGGAGCTGTTTTTT. Translating gives CASSFQDRGPAGELFF.

Only a few counts were recorded for this clonotype. The chain links TRBV28 to TRBJ2-3; tentatively, D is TRBD1 or TRBD2 (5 bases each). This CDR3 region has 17 residues. Germline CDR1 and CDR2: MDHEN and SYDVKM. Trimming removed 2 bases at V and 1 base at J, with 16 bases between. Written as DNA, the CDR3 is TGTGCCAGCAGTTTAGTCCGGGACGCCGCTGGCACAGATACGCAGTATTTT. This gives the protein CASSLVRDAAGTDTQYF.